These 4 T cell receptor beta chains came from one sample sequenced in a study of vaccination effects on CD4 cells after COVID-19. No antigen has been assigned to these receptors. CD4+ T cells specific for antigen were expanded with viral peptide pools by the ViraFEST assay before sequencing. The culture ran for less than 12 days, and then CD4+ T cells were isolated. None of these healthy vaccinees had been infected with SARS-CoV-2 before vaccination. The assay was immunoSEQ multiplex PCR, and TCRdb's table has in-frame clones only and misses some. The sample gives tens of thousands of clones, about 65% of which show up once; about 8.9% is in the top ten. Specimen: CD4+ T cells from PBMCs cultured with HCoV-NL63 spike peptides, collected before COVID-19 vaccination. Receptors originate from a human donor who received a COVID-19 vaccine.

This chain uses TRBV19 with TRBJ2-4; D is possibly TRBD2 (5 bases). The germline gives CDR1 LNHDA, CDR2 SQIVND (reference sequence). Trimming left V 5 bases short and J 9 bases short, with 14 bases between. This CDR3 comprises 13 residues. The CDR3 is CASSPGNSGIQYF. CDR3 DNA: TGTGCCAGTAGTCCCGGGAATTCCGGCATTCAGTACTTC.

The V gene is TRBV6-1, the J gene TRBJ1-2; TRBD1 aligns across 7 bases. V shed 0 bases, J shed 6 bases, and the junction held 4 bases outside the gene matches. The CDR3 runs to 14 residues. CDR1 and CDR2 from the germline V gene are MNHNS and SASEGT. The DNA of the CDR3 is TGTGCCAGCAGTGAAGCCAGAGGACAGGATGGCTACACCTTC. Encoded protein: CASSEARGQDGYTF.

In this sample, this clone turned up a few times. The J gene is TRBJ1-2, the V gene TRBV27; weak D call: TRBD1 (5 bases). CDR3 length: 13 amino acids. V lost 6 bases to trimming and J lost 5 bases, with 13 bases between them. Germline CDR1 and CDR2: MNHEY and SMNVEV (reference sequence). The CDR3 region has the DNA TGTGCCAGCAGCCTGCAGGGTATTTATGGCTACACCTTC. This translates into CASSLQGIYGYTF.

The chain uses TRBV10-2 and TRBJ2-1; 7 bases line up with TRBD1. Per the germline V gene, CDR1 is WSHSY and CDR2 is SAAADI. The CDR3 runs 13 residues. The CDR3 DNA is TGCGCGAGGGGGCTGAGCTCCTACAATGAGCAGTTCTTC. Protein: CARGLSSYNEQFF.